The rows below give T cell receptor beta chains drawn from one sample of a study of blood T cell repertoires in COVID-19. This table comes from immunoSEQ multiplex PCR, and its TCRdb copy is limited to in-frame clones, with some not included. The sample includes roughly 200,000 clones, more than 75% seen only once; the top ten take approximately 6.2%. The sequenced sample was peripheral blood. These receptors all come from a man aged 55 to 69 who had recovered from COVID-19. Both conserved end residues are part of each CDR3. The D gene is left open where the match is weak. Some rows mark clone size as missing; the rest say once, few, many or name a class of expanded clone.

J gene: TRBJ2-3
clone size: .
D gene: .
V gene: TRBV2
CDR3 DNA: TGTGCCAGCAGTGGAGGGAGAGGCACAGATACGCAGTATTTT
CDR3 protein: CASSGGRGTDTQYF

J gene: TRBJ2-5
clone size: .
D gene: .
V gene: TRBV5-8
CDR3 DNA: TGTGCCAGCAGCTTGCGGGGGGCGTCTCAAGAGACCCAGTACTTC
CDR3 protein: CASSLRGASQETQYF

J gene: TRBJ2-1
clone size: .
D gene: TRBD1
V gene: TRBV30
CDR3 DNA: TGTGCCCGCAGAGCCGGGACAGGCTTTAATGAGCAGTTCTTC
CDR3 protein: CARRAGTGFNEQFF

J gene: TRBJ1-2
clone size: .
D gene: TRBD1
V gene: TRBV6-5
CDR3 DNA: TGTGCCAGCCGATCGAAAACAGGGGGTTTGGGTGGCTACACCTTC
CDR3 protein: CASRSKTGGLGGYTF

J gene: TRBJ2-5
clone size: .
D gene: TRBD2
V gene: TRBV11-3
CDR3 DNA: TGTGCCAGCAGCTTGAGTAGCGGGAGGGGGGAGACCCAGTACTTC
CDR3 protein: CASSLSSGRGETQYF

J gene: TRBJ1-1
clone size: .
D gene: .
V gene: TRBV18
CDR3 DNA: TGTGCCAGCTCACCGAAGGACAGAATGAACACTGAAGCTTTCTTT
CDR3 protein: CASSPKDRMNTEAFF

J gene: TRBJ2-7
clone size: .
D gene: TRBD2
V gene: TRBV30
CDR3 DNA: TGTGCCTCCCCTGCCGGGCGGGGGGACCCCTACGAGCAGTACTTC
CDR3 protein: CASPAGRGDPYEQYF

J gene: TRBJ1-6
clone size: .
D gene: TRBD1
V gene: TRBV25-1
CDR3 DNA: TGTGCCAGCAGGACAAGGGACAGGGTAGGGTCACCCCTCCACTTT
CDR3 protein: CASRTRDRVGSPLHF

J gene: TRBJ1-2
clone size: .
D gene: .
V gene: TRBV28
CDR3 DNA: TGTGCCAGCAGTCCACGGGGTTTTGGCTACACCTTC
CDR3 protein: CASSPRGFGYTF

J gene: TRBJ2-7
clone size: .
D gene: .
V gene: TRBV11-2
CDR3 DNA: TGTGCCAGCAGCTTAGATCTACAGGGCGCGAGTTACGAGCAGTACTTC
CDR3 protein: CASSLDLQGASYEQYF

J gene: TRBJ2-1
clone size: .
D gene: TRBD2
V gene: TRBV5-6
CDR3 DNA: TGTGCCAGCAGCTTGGACTTTTTTAGCGGGGGGTTTGAGAATGAGCAGTTCTTC
CDR3 protein: CASSLDFFSGGFENEQFF

J gene: TRBJ2-5
clone size: .
D gene: TRBD2
V gene: TRBV7-2
CDR3 DNA: TGTGCCAGCAGCCTGTCCCTTCTAGCGGGGGCCGCGGGGACCCAGTACTTC
CDR3 protein: CASSLSLLAGAAGTQYF

J gene: TRBJ2-5
clone size: .
D gene: .
V gene: TRBV19
CDR3 DNA: TGTGCCAGTAGTATAGCCTTGAACGGCCAAGAGACCCAGTACTTC
CDR3 protein: CASSIALNGQETQYF

J gene: TRBJ1-6
clone size: .
D gene: TRBD1
V gene: TRBV5-1
CDR3 DNA: TGCGCCAGCAGCCCCGGGACAGAGGGTATGTCACCCCTCCACTTT
CDR3 protein: CASSPGTEGMSPLHF

J gene: TRBJ2-1
clone size: few
D gene: .
V gene: TRBV5-4
CDR3 DNA: TGTGCCAGCAGCTTGGGGCAGGGGATGTACAATGAGCAGTTCTTC
CDR3 protein: CASSLGQGMYNEQFF

J gene: TRBJ1-6
clone size: .
D gene: TRBD1
V gene: TRBV6-5
CDR3 DNA: TGTGCCAGCAGAGGACAGGGGGTGGGGAATTCACCCCTCCACTTT
CDR3 protein: CASRGQGVGNSPLHF

J gene: TRBJ2-4
clone size: .
D gene: .
V gene: TRBV4-1
CDR3 DNA: TGCGCCAGCAGCCAAGGCGCGCGATCGGGGTCCGGGTCCAAAAACATTCAGTACTTC
CDR3 protein: CASSQGARSGSGSKNIQYF

J gene: TRBJ1-3
clone size: .
D gene: TRBD1
V gene: TRBV18
CDR3 DNA: TGTGCCAGCTCACCACCGGGACAGAGCTCTGGAAACACCATATATTTT
CDR3 protein: CASSPPGQSSGNTIYF

J gene: TRBJ1-2
clone size: .
D gene: .
V gene: TRBV18
CDR3 DNA: TGTGCCAGCTCACCGGGGCAGGAGCACTATGGCTACACCTTC
CDR3 protein: CASSPGQEHYGYTF

J gene: TRBJ1-6
clone size: few
D gene: TRBD1
V gene: TRBV28
CDR3 DNA: TGTGCCAGCAGGACAGGGGGCGGGAATAATTCACCCCTCCACTTT
CDR3 protein: CASRTGGGNNSPLHF

J gene: TRBJ1-1
clone size: .
D gene: .
V gene: TRBV6-2/TRBV6-3
CDR3 DNA: TGTGCCAGCAGTTATGGCGGAGTGCACACTGAAGCTTTCTTT
CDR3 protein: CASSYGGVHTEAFF

J gene: TRBJ1-6
clone size: .
D gene: TRBD1
V gene: TRBV18
CDR3 DNA: TGTGCCAGCTCACCCTTCGACAGGGAAGGTTCACCCCTCCACTTT
CDR3 protein: CASSPFDREGSPLHF

J gene: TRBJ2-1
clone size: .
D gene: TRBD2
V gene: TRBV27
CDR3 DNA: TGTGCCAGCAGTCCCTGGGGGGGGATCAATGAGCAGTTCTTC
CDR3 protein: CASSPWGGINEQFF

J gene: TRBJ1-2
clone size: .
D gene: TRBD1
V gene: TRBV6-5
CDR3 DNA: TGTGCCAGCAGGACCGGGACAGACGGGGGCGGCTACACCTTC
CDR3 protein: CASRTGTDGGGYTF

J gene: TRBJ1-6
clone size: .
D gene: TRBD1
V gene: TRBV5-1
CDR3 DNA: TGCGCCAGCAGCTTGGCCGGGACAGCTAATTCACCCCTCCACTTT
CDR3 protein: CASSLAGTANSPLHF

J gene: TRBJ2-5
clone size: .
D gene: .
V gene: TRBV7-2
CDR3 DNA: TGTGCCAGCCTCAGGGATCTCCAAGAGACCCAGTACTTC
CDR3 protein: CASLRDLQETQYF

J gene: TRBJ1-1
clone size: .
D gene: TRBD1
V gene: TRBV5-5
CDR3 DNA: TGTGCCAGCAGCTTGACAGGGGGCAACACTGAAGCTTTCTTT
CDR3 protein: CASSLTGGNTEAFF

J gene: TRBJ1-6
clone size: .
D gene: TRBD1
V gene: TRBV7-8
CDR3 DNA: TGTGCCAGCAGCCGGGACAGTAGATCACCCCTCCACTTT
CDR3 protein: CASSRDSRSPLHF